This TCR beta chain was found in a study of T cell responses to AZD1222 COVID-19 vaccine. Study-wide points: The CD4 TCRs associated with vaccination extended across spike and predominated at 160-218 and 743-854.

TCRdb's table, derived via immunoSEQ multiplex PCR, lists solely in-frame clones and lacks some. The sample lists 150,000 to 200,000 clones, 80% to 90% seen once, with roughly 11% in the top ten. In the case of this clone: Its target is unknown.

Trimming shortened V by 3 bases and J by 1 base, and 14 bases separated the two germline ends. The CDR3 is made up of 15 amino acids. The V gene's germline CDR1 is GTSNPN and CDR2 SVGIG (reference sequence). This chain connects TRBV30 to TRBJ2-3, with a possible D match to TRBD2 (5 bases). The specimen was peripheral blood, collected 28 days after the second AZD1222 dose. The receptor was derived from an adult who received the AZD1222 COVID-19 vaccine. The CDR3 here is CAWRDLRRGTDTQYF. CDR3 coding DNA: TGTGCCTGGAGAGACCTTAGGCGGGGCACAGATACGCAGTATTTT.